This record covers a single T cell receptor (beta chain). The sample belongs to a study of blood T cell repertoires in COVID-19. About the research overall: COVID-19 samples collected from the United States, Italy and Spain covered acute and convalescent phases. PBMCs, B-cell-depleted T cells, or T cells were the source of the cDNA or gDNA that made up the material.

Per the original data handling: Quantification of nucleated cells was approximated via reference gene primer amplification. The table came from immunoSEQ multiplex PCR; TCRdb's copy has only in-frame clones and leaves some out. V and J calls and clone size are given by that table; D and trimming were obtained from the DNA. This sample has 40,000 to 55,000 clones; 65% to 85% occur once, and the top ten carry about a sixth. Trimming shortened V by 4 bases and J by 0 bases, and 10 bases separated the two germline ends. The CDR3 runs 14 residues. Germline V lookup: CDR1 SGHNT, CDR2 YYREEE (reference sequence).

The rearrangement uses TRBV5-4 and TRBJ1-1, with D unclear. This sequence originates from a man aged 35 to 55 with acute or convalescent COVID-19. Sequencing was performed on peripheral blood. The CDR3 is CASSRPGLNTEAFF. In nucleotides, the CDR3 is TGTGCCAGCAGCCGACCAGGCTTGAACACTGAAGCTTTCTTT.